The 16 T cell receptor beta chains below all came from one sample that was sequenced in a study of cytomegalovirus exposure and HLA in healthy donors. Use of 60 Vbeta and 13 Jbeta primers characterized the PCR. Sequenced by immunoSEQ multiplex PCR; TCRdb stores in-frame clones only, minus some. The repertoire holds roughly 180,000 clones, around 80% seen once, with 2.5% in the top ten. Sequenced input: PBMCs. These receptors came from a woman younger than 45 in good health and CMV-seropositive.

The J gene is TRBJ1-2, the V gene TRBV2, with 8 bases matching TRBD1. This CDR3 spans 17 amino acids. Losses at the gene ends were 7 bases for V and 5 bases for J; bases not matched to a gene: 18. CDR1 SNHLY and CDR2 FYNNEI come from the germline V gene. CDR3 amino acids: CASTTTGDGFIGYGYTF. The CDR3 DNA reads as TGTGCCAGCACCACGACAGGGGACGGTTTTATCGGGTATGGCTACACCTTC.

The gene calls are TRBV28 and TRBJ2-7, with a possible D match to TRBD1 (5 bases). Germline-derived CDR1 and CDR2 are MDHEN and SYDVKM. With 5 bases removed from V and 3 bases from J, the gap between germline ends came to 8 bases. The CDR3 has 12 amino acids. The DNA of the CDR3 is TGTGCCAGCAGTATTCAGGGCTACGAGCAGTACTTC. It specifies CASSIQGYEQYF.

The CDR3 reads CSATVPGQFTF. In nucleotides, the CDR3 is TGCAGTGCTACAGTTCCAGGGCAATTCACCTTC. The genes are TRBV20-1 and TRBJ1-2, with a possible D match to TRBD1 (5 bases). CDR1 is DFQATT, CDR2 SNEGSKA, per germline (reference sequence). The V gene lost 4 bases and the J gene lost 13 bases, with 16 bases spanning the gap. The CDR3 runs 11 residues.

The chain is built from TRBV18 and TRBJ2-5; a possible D gene is TRBD1 (6 bases). CDR1 and CDR2 from the germline V gene are KGHSH and LQKENI. Trimming took off 3 bases at V and 6 bases at J, with 20 bases between the two ends. This CDR3 comprises 16 residues. The CDR3: CASSPLTGPSVQTQYF. The CDR3 nucleotides are TGTGCCAGCTCACCTTTGACAGGCCCCTCCGTGCAGACCCAGTACTTC.

The chain has TRBV5-6 and TRBJ2-7, with 13 bases matching TRBD2. Germline-derived CDR1 and CDR2 are SGHDT and YYEEEE. The CDR3 is 15 amino acids. V was pared by 2 bases and J by 4 bases, with 3 bases of the junction left unmatched. The CDR3 loop reads CASSLLAGGLYEQYF. DNA of the CDR3: TGTGCCAGCAGCTTACTAGCGGGGGGGCTGTACGAGCAGTACTTC.

A few counts support this clone. V and J are TRBV28 and TRBJ1-2; perhaps TRBD1 as D (6 bases). The V end was cut by 2 bases, the J end by 8 bases, with 12 bases between. Germline V gene lookup returns CDR1 MDHEN and CDR2 SYDVKM. This CDR3 spans 13 amino acids. CDR3 loop: CASSLVQGGGYTF. In DNA form, the CDR3 reads TGTGCCAGCAGTTTAGTACAGGGTGGCGGCTACACCTTC.

V gene TRBV4-1 combines with J gene TRBJ1-1, with TRBD1 as a possible D gene (6 bases). V was clipped by 1 base and J by 1 base, with 16 bases between them. This CDR3 spans 17 amino acids. CDR1 MGHRA and CDR2 YSYEKL come from the germline V gene. The CDR3 loop reads CASSQGPRGGGNTEAFF. The CDR3 DNA follows: TGCGCCAGCAGCCAAGGCCCCCGGGGAGGGGGGAACACTGAAGCTTTCTTT.

This chain connects TRBV28 to TRBJ1-2, with 9 bases that match TRBD1. Unmatched junction bases numbered 13, after V lost 6 bases and J lost 2 bases. CDR3 length: 17 amino acids. Looked up from germline, CDR1 is MDHEN and CDR2 is SYDVKM. CDR3 region: CASSPPRDRVWNYGYTF. In DNA, the CDR3 is TGTGCCAGCAGCCCCCCCCGGGACAGGGTTTGGAACTATGGCTACACCTTC.

This clone turned up a few times. The V gene is TRBV11-3, the J gene TRBJ2-1, with 7 bases identical to TRBD2. The CDR3 covers 16 residues. In germline, CDR1 is SGHNT, CDR2 YENEEA. Germline trimming cut 7 bases from V and 4 bases from J; bases unmatched to any gene: 13. The CDR3 is CASTVASGGTYNEQFF. The CDR3 region has the DNA TGTGCCAGCACCGTCGCGTCCGGGGGGACTTACAATGAGCAGTTCTTC.

This chain joins TRBV30 and TRBJ2-3, with D perhaps TRBD2 (6 bases). CDR1 and CDR2 (germline): GTSNPN, SVGIG (reference sequence). V lost 3 bases and J lost 2, with 9 bases in between. CDR3 length: 13 amino acids. The CDR3 DNA is TGTGCCTGGAGCGGCGGGGCCACAGATACGCAGTATTTT. Encoded protein: CAWSGGATDTQYF.

The rearrangement links TRBV5-1 to TRBJ2-4; 7 nucleotides agree with TRBD2. Trimming took 0 bases from V and 6 from J; bases not matched to a gene: 3. Germline loops: CDR1 SGHRS, CDR2 YFSETQ. The CDR3 length is 14 residues. The CDR3 region is CASSLETSRNIQYF. CDR3 in DNA: TGCGCCAGCAGCTTGGAGACTAGCAGAAACATTCAGTACTTC.

Comment on this clone: Since no conserved phenylalanine or tryptophan closes the CDR3, a read error is the likely cause. The V and J genes are TRBV6-6 and TRBJ1-1; D possibly corresponds to TRBD1 (5 bases). The V end was cut by 0 bases, the J end by 3 bases, with 11 bases between. This CDR3 is 15 amino acids long. Germline values: CDR1 MNHNY, CDR2 SVGAGI (reference sequence). The CDR3 DNA reads as TGTGCCAGCAGTTACTCGGGCAGGGCGGACACTGAAGCTTTCTCT. Translation: CASSYSGRADTEAFS.

As to this clone: The same CDR3 can be traced to other DNA sequences in this sample. V is TRBV30 and J is TRBJ2-7, with 7 bases lining up with TRBD2. Germline V gene data show CDR1 as GTSNPN and CDR2 as SVGIG (reference sequence). This CDR3 is built from 14 residues. Germline trimming cut 0 bases from V and 0 bases from J; bases unmatched to any gene: 2. The CDR3 DNA sequence: TGTGCCTGGAGTGTGGGCGGGAGCTCCTACGAGCAGTACTTC. This codes for CAWSVGGSSYEQYF. The full variable domain, with the rest looked up from reference TRBV30 and TRBJ2-7, is SQTIHQWPATLVQPVGSPLSLECTVEGTSNPNLYWYRQAAGRGLQLLFYSVGIGQISSEVPQNLSASRPQDRQFILSSKKLLLSDSGFYLCAWSVGGSSYEQYFGPGTRLTVT.

The V gene is TRBV6-1, the J gene TRBJ2-5, with 7 nucleotides matching TRBD2. CDR1 is MNHNS and CDR2 is SASEGT in the germline V gene. Trimming at V came to 3 bases and at J to 5 bases, leaving 9 bases not matched to a gene. CDR3 size: 15 residues. CDR3 loop: CASSEGGTPRETQYF. CDR3 nucleotide sequence: TGTGCCAGCAGTGAGGGGGGGACTCCTAGGGAGACCCAGTACTTC.

The chain recombines TRBV6-5 with TRBJ2-3; TRBD2 aligns across 9 bases. Per germline, CDR1 MNHEY and CDR2 SVGAGI. The V and J ends lost 7 bases and 5 bases, in that order; junction bases with no gene match: 4. CDR3 length: 13 amino acids. CDR3: CASTRSGGDTQYF. CDR3 sequence (DNA): TGTGCCAGCACTCGTAGCGGGGGAGATACGCAGTATTTT.

This chain joins TRBV11-3 and TRBJ2-3, with D perhaps TRBD1 (5 bases). V was trimmed by 2 bases and J by 3 bases, leaving 12 bases between them. Germline CDR1 and CDR2: SGHNT and YENEEA. The CDR3 contains 15 residues. The CDR3 DNA follows: TGTGCCAGCAGCTTATGGCAGGGTAGTACAGATACGCAGTATTTT. Translated: CASSLWQGSTDTQYF. The variable domain in full, completed from reference TRBV11-3 and TRBJ2-3, reads EAGVVQSPRYKIIEKKQPVAFWCNPISGHNTLYWYLQNLGQGPELLIRYENEEAVDDSQLPKDRFSAERLKGVDSTLKIQPAELGDSAVYLCASSLWQGSTDTQYFGPGTRLTVL.